This T cell receptor (beta chain) was sequenced for a study of read filtering for tumor transcriptome and immune sequencing. This library used 300 to 450 ng RNA and molecular barcoded adaptors spanning alpha/delta and beta/gamma chains. TCRdb passed the reads through MiXCR, listing each CDR3 protein once. The data contain 550 to 650 distinct CDR3 sequences, 50% to 80% of them singletons. The V gene lost 5 bases and the J gene lost 4 bases, with 9 bases spanning the gap. This CDR3 spans 14 amino acids. Germline values: CDR1 MNHNS, CDR2 SASEGT. The specimen sequenced was a population of CD138-negative cells sorted from bone marrow. The chain is built from TRBV6-1 and TRBJ2-6, with unresolved D. This TCR was sampled from a donor over 35 with multiple myeloma. This table probably holds off-target reads from a library built for another chain. DNA for the CDR3: TGTGCCAGCAGTCACCCCGCCGGGGCCAACGTCCTGACTTTC. Amino acids: CASSHPAGANVLTF.